The source of this TCR beta chain is a study of breast tumors, draining lymph nodes, adjacent tissues. Study-wide points: The lymph node origin of tumor T cells was framed as consistent with a hypothesis, not demonstrated. Tumor TCR diversity was below lymph nodes but above nontumor tissue. Tumor and nontumor repertoires were significantly more similar in luminal-like than in basal-like breast cancer.

A note on this clonotype: No antigen is known for it.

From the multiplex PCR reads, TCRdb called clonotypes with MiXCR, one entry per CDR3 protein. The sample carries 85,000 to 120,000 distinct CDR3 sequences, about 30% recorded once. The lymph nodes were axillary draining lymph nodes from breast cancer patients. Sequenced input: axillary lymph node tissue. The sequence came from a female donor with breast cancer. Some clones in this sample may be carry-over from other donors' samples.

The CDR3, as DNA: TGTGCCACCAGCAGAGATCTGGGATTCTCACCCCTCCACTTT. Protein: CATSRDLGFSPLHF. The chain is built from TRBV15 and TRBJ1-6; D is uncertain. In germline, CDR1 is LNHNV, CDR2 YYDKDF (reference sequence). The CDR3 length is 14 residues. With 0 bases removed from V and 10 bases from J, the gap between germline ends came to 10 bases.